The 22 T cell receptor beta chains given below trace back to one sample, sequenced in a study of patients and donors after allogeneic stem cell transplantation. MiXCR, run by TCRdb on the RT-PCR reads, gives a single entry per CDR3 protein. The table shows approximately 98,000 distinct CDR3 sequences, with 35% occurring only once. Sequenced input: blood, either unsorted or a sorted T cell fraction (not recorded which). These receptors originate from a human donor who was either an allogeneic HSCT recipient or a stem cell or donor lymphocyte infusion donor (not recorded which). It is not recorded whose cells these are; they may come from a transplant donor.

The rearrangement links TRBV20-1 to TRBJ1-5; possibly TRBD1 for D (6 bases). Trimming took off 0 bases at V and 7 bases at J, with 10 bases between the two ends. The V gene's germline CDR1 is DFQATT and CDR2 SNEGSKA (reference sequence). CDR3 length equals 13 residues. The CDR3 nucleotides read TGCAGTGCTAGAGAGACAGGTATCCAGCCCCAGCATTTT. Translation: CSARETGIQPQHF.

This clonotype showed up just once. An end of the junction does not agree with germline; a read error may underlie this. The V call is TRBV7-9, the J call TRBJ2-7; D is uncertain. The CDR3 has 11 amino acids. Germline assignment: CDR1 SEHNR and CDR2 FQNEAQ (reference sequence). The CDR3 DNA follows: TGTGCCAGCAGCCAAAGCTACGAGCAGTGCTTC. The encoded protein is CASSQSYEQCF. The variable domain in full, completed from reference TRBV7-9 and TRBJ2-7, reads DTGVSQNPRHKITKRGQNVTFRCDPISEHNRLYWYRQTLGQGPEFLTYFQNEAQLEKSRLLSDRFSAERPKGSFSTLEIQRTEQGDSAMYLCASSQSYEQCFGPGTRLTVT.

The gene calls are TRBV10-3 and TRBJ2-1, with D uncertain. V lost 2 bases to trimming and J lost 5 bases, with 4 bases between them. The germline V gene encodes CDR1 ENHRY and CDR2 SYGVKD. This CDR3 is 12 amino acids long. The CDR3 nucleotides are TGTGCCATCAGTGAGGCAGACAATGAGCAGTTCTTC. This encodes CAISEADNEQFF.

Only a few counts were recorded for this clonotype. The V and J genes are TRBV27 and TRBJ1-1, with 12 bases fitting TRBD1. Germline CDR1 MNHEY, CDR2 SMNVEV (reference sequence). J lost 6 bases, V lost 5 bases, and 19 bases had no gene match. The CDR3 is made up of 19 amino acids. The DNA of the CDR3 is TGTGCCAGCAGTCTCTCCGGGACAGGGGGCGATTCTTTTAGCGCTGAAGCTTTCTTT. As protein: CASSLSGTGGDSFSAEAFF.

This rearrangement joins TRBV25-1 to TRBJ2-1; TRBD1 matches at 10 bases. V was clipped by 7 bases and J by 7 bases; unmatched bases: 7. Per the germline V gene, CDR1 is MGHDK and CDR2 is SYGVNS. This CDR3 region has 14 residues. The DNA of the CDR3 is TGTGCCAGCATAGGCCGGGACAGGGGAAATGAGCAGTTCTTC. This sequence encodes CASIGRDRGNEQFF.

The rearrangement links TRBV5-1 to TRBJ2-5; D unresolved. The CDR3 runs to 14 residues. Trimming shortened V by 0 bases and J by 4 bases, and 10 bases separated the two germline ends. Germline CDR1 reads SGHRS; CDR2 reads YFSETQ. Written as DNA, the CDR3 is TGCGCCAGCAGCTTGGAGGGATTGGGAGAGACCCAGTACTTC. It yields the protein CASSLEGLGETQYF.

The V and J genes are TRBV10-3 and TRBJ1-3; the D gene is possibly TRBD1 (5 bases). CDR1 is ENHRY and CDR2 is SYGVKD in the germline V gene. The CDR3 has 15 residues. Trimming shortened V by 2 bases and J by 0 bases, and 8 bases separated the two germline ends. The CDR3 nucleotides read TGTGCCATCAGTGAGACAGGACACTCTGGAAACACCATATATTTT. This codes for CAISETGHSGNTIYF.

The V and J genes are TRBV20-1 and TRBJ2-7; TRBD2 might be the D (6 bases). The CDR3 consists of 13 residues. V was shortened by 1 base and J by 4 bases, with 11 bases between the two germline ends. CDR1 and CDR2 (germline): DFQATT, SNEGSKA (reference sequence). The CDR3 region has the DNA TGCAGTGCTAGAGCGGGAGTGAATTACGAGCAGTACTTC. The encoded protein is CSARAGVNYEQYF.

The chain is built from TRBV18 and TRBJ1-5; D gene ambiguous. CDR3 size: 15 residues. Germline assignment: CDR1 KGHSH and CDR2 LQKENI. Trimming stripped 2 bases from V and 2 bases from J, with 10 bases between. CDR3 loop: CASSPTGMGNQPQHF. The CDR3 bases are TGTGCCAGCTCACCAACCGGTATGGGCAATCAGCCCCAGCATTTT.

This clonotype came up a few times. The chain carries TRBV7-8 and TRBJ1-5, with a possible D match to TRBD1 (5 bases). The germline V and J ends were trimmed by 2 bases and 3 bases, with 14 bases remaining between them. The germline CDR1 and CDR2 sequences are SGHVS and FQNEAQ. The CDR3 is 16 amino acids. DNA for the CDR3: TGTGCCAGCAGCTTAAGAGACAGACCCTTCAATCAGCCCCAGCATTTT. Its translation is CASSLRDRPFNQPQHF.

The chain is built from TRBV6-5 and TRBJ2-5, with D maybe TRBD1 (5 bases). This CDR3 has 13 residues. Trimming left V 7 bases short and J 0 bases short, with 9 bases between. CDR1 and CDR2 from the germline V gene are MNHEY and SVGAGI. Here the CDR3 reads CASMGQNQETQYF. The CDR3 nucleotides are TGTGCCAGCATGGGGCAGAACCAAGAGACCCAGTACTTC.

The genes are TRBV12-3 or TRBV12-4 and TRBJ1-5; 8 bases match TRBD1. The J segment lost 5 bases and the V segment lost 2 bases, leaving 14 bases of the junction unmatched. The CDR3 length is 18 residues. This chain's CDR3 is CASSLRMLPGQADQPQHF. CDR3 nucleotides: TGTGCCAGCAGTTTACGGATGTTACCGGGACAGGCAGATCAGCCCCAGCATTTT.

The rearrangement uses TRBV20-1 and TRBJ1-2; D gene ambiguous. Germline CDR1 is DFQATT and CDR2 is SNEGSKA (reference sequence). The CDR3 sequence is 9 residues long. Trimming stripped 5 bases from V and 11 bases from J, with 9 bases between. CDR3 coding DNA: TGCAGTGCTTCCTCGCAGTACACCTTC. It yields the protein CSASSQYTF.

This clonotype turned up a few times. V is TRBV28 and J is TRBJ1-5, with unresolved D. The V gene lost 3 bases and the J gene lost 3 bases, with 9 bases spanning the gap. CDR1 is MDHEN, CDR2 SYDVKM, per germline. The CDR3 totals 14 residues. CDR3 sequence: CASSFLEINQPQHF. CDR3 sequence (DNA): TGTGCCAGCAGTTTTCTAGAGATCAATCAGCCCCAGCATTTT.

This clonotype has a count of ten or more. The J gene is TRBJ2-7, the V gene TRBV5-1, with 10 positions matching TRBD2. CDR3 size: 14 residues. Germline V gene sequence: CDR1 SGHRS, CDR2 YFSETQ. V was pared by 1 base and J by 2 bases, with 0 bases of the junction left unmatched. The CDR3 is CASSLSGRAYEQYF. The CDR3 DNA follows: TGCGCCAGCAGCTTGAGCGGGAGGGCCTACGAGCAGTACTTC.

This clonotype was picked up a small number of times. The chain employs TRBV18 and TRBJ1-2, with no clear D. The V and J ends lost 2 bases and 6 bases respectively, with 13 bases between them. CDR1 is KGHSH and CDR2 is LQKENI in the germline V gene. The CDR3 runs to 14 residues. CDR3 DNA: TGTGCCAGCTCACCATCTTTGCTATTGGATGGCTACACCTTC. It codes for CASSPSLLLDGYTF. Full variable domain (remainder filled in from reference TRBV18 and TRBJ1-2): NAGVMQNPRHLVRRRGQEARLRCSPMKGHSHVYWYRQLPEEGLKFMVYLQKENIIDESGMPKERFSAEFPKEGPSILRIQQVVRGDSAAYFCASSPSLLLDGYTFGSGTRLTVV.

This rearrangement joins TRBV20-1 to TRBJ2-3; no clear D gene. V was clipped by 2 bases and J by 8 bases, with 14 bases between them. CDR1 and CDR2 (germline): DFQATT, SNEGSKA (reference sequence). This CDR3 has 13 amino acids. The CDR3 loop is CSARTLGFGTQYF. The CDR3 bases are TGCAGTGCTAGAACTCTGGGGTTTGGTACGCAGTATTTT.

The V call is TRBV7-2, the J call TRBJ1-2, with 9 bases fitting TRBD1. The V and J ends lost 2 bases and 6 bases, in that order; junction bases with no gene match: 4. The CDR3 spans 14 residues. Per the germline V gene, CDR1 is SGHTA and CDR2 is FQGNSA. The CDR3 here is CASSLRDRADGYTF. Written as DNA, the CDR3 is TGTGCCAGCAGCTTAAGGGACAGGGCGGATGGCTACACCTTC.

This clonotype was seen once. The chain combines TRBV15 with TRBJ2-1, with 9 nucleotides matching TRBD1. V shed 2 bases and J 0 bases; nucleotides not matched to a gene: 2. This CDR3 is 16 amino acids long. Germline values: CDR1 LNHNV, CDR2 YYDKDF (reference sequence). DNA for the CDR3: TGTGCCACCAGCAGAAGACAGGGGGGCTCCTACAATGAGCAGTTCTTC. Translated: CATSRRQGGSYNEQFF.

The chain couples TRBV24-1 to TRBJ1-2; D remains ambiguous. The ends were cut back, 3 bases at V and 4 bases at J, with 8 bases in the middle. Germline V gene lookup returns CDR1 KGHDR and CDR2 SFDVKD. The CDR3 runs to 13 residues. This CDR3 reads CATSDPGTYGYTF. CDR3 DNA: TGTGCCACCAGTGATCCGGGAACCTATGGCTACACCTTC.

This clonotype has just a few counts. The chain employs TRBV18 and TRBJ1-1; 9 bases are a match to TRBD1. CDR1 is KGHSH and CDR2 is LQKENI in the germline V gene. The V segment lost 4 bases and the J segment 5 bases; nucleotides outside the gene matches: 5. The length of the CDR3 is 14 residues. CDR3 protein: CASSQQGAGTEAFF. DNA of the CDR3: TGTGCCAGCTCACAACAGGGGGCCGGGACTGAAGCTTTCTTT.

The rearrangement joins TRBV2 to TRBJ2-3, with 8 bases identical to TRBD2. Per the germline V gene, CDR1 is SNHLY and CDR2 is FYNNEI. This CDR3 spans 13 amino acids. J was trimmed by 0 bases and V by 9 bases; bases with no gene match: 2. CDR3 bases: TGTGCCAGACGGACTAGCAGCACAGATACGCAGTATTTT. Protein: CARRTSSTDTQYF.